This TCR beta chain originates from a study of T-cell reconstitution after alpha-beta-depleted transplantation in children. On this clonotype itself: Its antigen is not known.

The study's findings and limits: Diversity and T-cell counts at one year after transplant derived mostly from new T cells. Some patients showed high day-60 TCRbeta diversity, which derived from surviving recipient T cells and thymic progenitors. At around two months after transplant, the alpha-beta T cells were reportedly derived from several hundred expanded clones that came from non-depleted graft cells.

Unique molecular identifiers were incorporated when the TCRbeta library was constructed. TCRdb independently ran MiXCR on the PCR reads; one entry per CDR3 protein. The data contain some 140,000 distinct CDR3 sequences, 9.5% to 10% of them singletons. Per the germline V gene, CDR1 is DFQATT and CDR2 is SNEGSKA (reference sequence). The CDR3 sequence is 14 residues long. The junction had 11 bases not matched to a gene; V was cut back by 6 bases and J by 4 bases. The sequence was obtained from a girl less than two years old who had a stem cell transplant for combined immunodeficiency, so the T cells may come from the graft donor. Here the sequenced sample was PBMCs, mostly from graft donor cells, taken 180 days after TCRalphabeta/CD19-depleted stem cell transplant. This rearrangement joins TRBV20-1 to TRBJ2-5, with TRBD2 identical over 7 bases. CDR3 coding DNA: TGCAGTGCGCCGGGACTATCCGTCCCAGAGACCCAGTACTTC. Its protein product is CSAPGLSVPETQYF.